The clone carrying this T cell receptor (beta chain) was seen a single time. The data derive from a study of CD39 and CD103 CD8 tumor-infiltrating T cells. Study details: Repertoire comparisons were shown for four patients, including a melanoma patient.

The CDR3 sequence is 12 residues long. The germline CDR1 and CDR2 sequences are GTSNPN and SVGIG (reference sequence). Deletions cut 5 bases from V and 9 bases from J, with 14 bases between. Sequencing was performed with immunoSEQ multiplex PCR; in TCRdb, only in-frame clones are kept and a portion is missing. The repertoire holds some 1,400 clones, roughly half seen once, with about 25% in the top ten. This sequence joins TRBV30 and TRBJ2-1; a weak D match, TRBD2 (5 bases). Sequencing input: CD39- CD103+ CD8+ T cells sorted from the tumor. Subset specified: CD103+CD39- single-positive CD45RA- CD8 T cells. The receptor was isolated from a human donor with head and neck squamous cell carcinoma. Written as DNA, the CDR3 is TGTGCCTGGGGACTGGACGGCGGTGAGCAGTTCTTC. This gives the protein CAWGLDGGEQFF.